This is a list of T cell receptor beta chains from one sample in a study of blood T cell repertoires in COVID-19. Assay used: immunoSEQ multiplex PCR; TCRdb lists only in-frame clones, some missing. In the table there are about 150,000 clones, roughly 84% of which are singletons. Sequenced material: peripheral blood. The receptors were sampled from a man in his 60s with COVID-19, enrolled during active disease. The CDR3 runs from the conserved cysteine through the conserved F or W. The order of the fields is V gene, D gene, J gene, clone size, CDR3 DNA, CDR3 protein. D genes are given only for firm matches. Some rows mark clone size as missing; the rest say once, few, many or name a class of expanded clone.

>TRBV20-1|.|TRBJ1-2|.
TGCAGTGCTAGTAGGGCAGGTGGACAAATAAACTATGGCTACACCTTC
CSASRAGGQINYGYTF
>TRBV10-3|TRBD1|TRBJ2-1|.
TGTGCCATCAGTGGTCAGGGACAGGGGGGATACAATGAGCAGTTCTTC
CAISGQGQGGYNEQFF
>TRBV14|.|TRBJ1-1|.
TGTGCCAGCAGCCCCGTTCGAGCGGACACTGAAGCTTTCTTT
CASSPVRADTEAFF
>TRBV7-2|.|TRBJ2-3|.
TGTGCCAGCAGCTCCCGAGCCTTGGGCACAGATACGCAGTATTTT
CASSSRALGTDTQYF
>TRBV2|.|TRBJ1-2|.
TGTGCCAGCTCCTTAGGGGCAGTCTCTAACTATGGCTACACCTTC
CASSLGAVSNYGYTF
>TRBV6-6|.|TRBJ2-3|.
TGTGCCGCCGAAATCGGTTTAACCGGAGATACGCAGTATTTT
CAAEIGLTGDTQYF
>TRBV10-3|.|TRBJ1-1|.
TGTGCCATCAGTGGTCGGGGGGGGGATGAAGCTTTCTTT
CAISGRGGDEAFF
>TRBV6-6|.|TRBJ1-5|.
TGTGCCAGCAGTTACTCTGGGGAGAGCAATCAGCCCCAGCATTTT
CASSYSGESNQPQHF
>TRBV5-1|TRBD2|TRBJ2-5|.
TGCGCCAGCAGTGGGACTAGCGGGGTGCAGACCCAGTACTTC
CASSGTSGVQTQYF
>TRBV3-1/TRBV3-2|.|TRBJ1-2|.
TGTGCCAGCAGCCAAGGACTGGTCTATGGCTACACCTTC
CASSQGLVYGYTF
>TRBV6-2/TRBV6-3|.|TRBJ2-4|.
TGTGCCAGCAGTTACTTAGGGGGGGAGAGGTACATTCAGTACTTC
CASSYLGGERYIQYF
>TRBV6-2/TRBV6-3|TRBD1|TRBJ1-5|.
TGTGCCAGCAGTTTAGACAGGGGAGTGGGACAGCCCCAGCATTTT
CASSLDRGVGQPQHF
>TRBV11-2|.|TRBJ2-7|.
TGTGCCAGCAGCTCCGGACTGGGAGACTACGAGCAGTACTTC
CASSSGLGDYEQYF
>TRBV6-5|.|TRBJ2-3|once
TGTGCCAGCAGTTACATCAACACAGATACGCAGTATTTT
CASSYINTDTQYF
>TRBV12-3/TRBV12-4|TRBD1|TRBJ1-4|.
TGTGCCAGCAGGGGGACAGGGGGGGAAAAACTGTTTTTT
CASRGTGGEKLFF
>TRBV4-2|TRBD1|TRBJ2-7|.
TGTGCCAGCAGCCCCCGGGACAGGGACTACGAGCAGTACTTC
CASSPRDRDYEQYF